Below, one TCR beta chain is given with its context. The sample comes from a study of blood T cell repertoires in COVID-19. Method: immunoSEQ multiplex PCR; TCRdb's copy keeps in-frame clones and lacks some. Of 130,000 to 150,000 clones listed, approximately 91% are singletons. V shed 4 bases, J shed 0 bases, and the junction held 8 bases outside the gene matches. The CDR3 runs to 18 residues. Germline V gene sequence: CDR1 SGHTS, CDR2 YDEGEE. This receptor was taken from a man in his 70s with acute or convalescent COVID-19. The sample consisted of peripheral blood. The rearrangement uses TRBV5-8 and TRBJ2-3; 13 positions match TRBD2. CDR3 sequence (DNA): TGTGCCAGCAGCCCCGCCGGGACTAGCGGGGCGAGCACAGATACGCAGTATTTT. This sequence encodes CASSPAGTSGASTDTQYF.